A selection of T cell receptor beta chains follows, all from one sample in a study of cytomegalovirus exposure and HLA in healthy donors. TCRdb keeps only in-frame clones here, not all; method: immunoSEQ multiplex PCR. The repertoire has about 140,000 clones, 65% to 85% of them found once; the top ten carry 2.4%. What was sequenced was PBMCs. All receptors come from a middle-aged man in good health and CMV-seronegative. Both conserved end residues are part of each CDR3. D genes are given only for firm matches. Some rows mark clone size as missing; the rest say once, few, many or name a class of expanded clone.

>TRBV7-3|16|-|TRBJ2-3|-
CASSLRGGASTDTQYF
TGTGCCAGCAGCTTAAGAGGGGGGGCGAGCACAGATACGCAGTATTTT
>TRBV6-1|12|TRBD1|TRBJ1-2|-
CASSEYRGLSHF
TGTGCCAGCAGTGAATACAGGGGGCTAAGTCACTTC
>TRBV7-8|14|TRBD2|TRBJ2-7|-
CASRPRDYTYEQYF
TGTGCCAGCAGGCCTCGGGACTATACCTACGAGCAGTACTTC
>TRBV7-3|16|-|TRBJ1-1|once
CASSLIRQNGPTEAFF
TGTGCCAGCAGCTTAATCCGACAGAATGGACCCACTGAAGCTTTCTTT
>TRBV6-6|15|TRBD1|TRBJ2-7|-
CASTPTGGSPYEQYF
TGTGCCAGCACCCCTACAGGGGGCTCTCCCTACGAGCAGTACTTC
>TRBV19|13|-|TRBJ1-6|-
CASTSGGLGQPIF
TGTGCCAGTACCTCCGGGGGGCTCGGGCAGCCGATCTTT
>TRBV30|12|-|TRBJ1-5|-
CAWSLGNQPQHF
TGTGCCTGGAGCCTCGGGAATCAGCCCCAGCATTTT
>TRBV2|16|-|TRBJ1-5|-
CASRDGAAGGSQPQHF
TGTGCCAGCAGGGACGGGGCGGCGGGGGGAAGTCAGCCCCAGCATTTT
>TRBV5-6|16|TRBD1|TRBJ2-7|-
CASSFSPGTGSYEQYF
TGTGCCAGCAGCTTTTCACCTGGGACAGGCTCCTACGAGCAGTACTTC
>TRBV28|15|TRBD2|TRBJ2-1|once
CASSMTSGGYNEQFF
TGTGCCAGCAGTATGACTAGCGGGGGCTACAATGAGCAGTTCTTC
>TRBV25-1|15|TRBD2|TRBJ2-7|-
CASSDRREPLGEQYF
TGTGCCAGCAGTGACAGGCGGGAGCCCTTAGGCGAGCAGTACTTC
>TRBV9|17|TRBD1|TRBJ1-1|-
CASSVGSGGLLNTEAFF
TGTGCCAGCAGCGTAGGATCAGGGGGGCTCCTGAACACTGAAGCTTTCTTT
>TRBV6-4|15|-|TRBJ2-1|-
CASSDGGLSYNEQFF
TGTGCCAGCAGTGACGGGGGACTCTCCTACAATGAGCAGTTCTTC
>TRBV28|12|-|TRBJ1-6|-
CASSGGISPLHF
TGTGCCAGCAGTGGAGGGATTTCACCCCTCCACTTT
>TRBV5-6|16|TRBD1|TRBJ2-1|-
CASSWTGTGTYNEQFF
TGTGCCAGCAGTTGGACCGGGACAGGGACATACAATGAGCAGTTCTTC
>TRBV6-6|14|TRBD2|TRBJ2-5|-
CASSYQAGGETQYF
TGTGCCAGCAGTTACCAGGCGGGAGGAGAGACCCAGTACTTC
>TRBV27|14|TRBD2|TRBJ2-2|-
CASSLLAGTGELFF
TGTGCCAGCAGTTTACTAGCGGGGACCGGGGAGCTGTTTTTT
>TRBV9|15|TRBD2|TRBJ2-2|few
CASSPRTSVVGELFF
TGTGCCAGCAGCCCCCGGACTAGCGTCGTCGGGGAGCTGTTTTTT
>TRBV21-1|14|-|TRBJ1-5|once
CASSKGGTNQPQHF
TGTGCCAGCAGCAAAGGGGGGACAAATCAGCCCCAGCATTTT
>TRBV5-5|15|TRBD2|TRBJ2-5|-
CASSTPSGGEETQYF
TGTGCCAGCAGCACCCCTAGCGGGGGGGAGGAGACCCAGTACTTC
>TRBV13|11|-|TRBJ2-7|-
CASSPDSALYF
TGTGCCAGCAGCCCGGACTCCGCCCTGTACTTC
>TRBV7-9|14|-|TRBJ2-7|-
CASSLGLASYEQYF
TGTGCCAGCAGCTTAGGACTGGCTTCCTACGAGCAGTACTTC
>TRBV2|17|TRBD2|TRBJ2-3|-
CASSGRERGGSTDTQYF
TGTGCCAGCAGTGGAAGGGAGCGGGGGGGAAGCACAGATACGCAGTATTTT
>TRBV2|15|TRBD1|TRBJ1-3|-
CASIFSRGQGNTIYF
TGTGCCAGCATTTTTTCCAGGGGGCAAGGAAACACCATATATTTT
>TRBV6-1|14|-|TRBJ2-5|few
CASGASMYQETQYF
TGTGCCAGCGGGGCCTCTATGTACCAAGAGACCCAGTACTTC
>TRBV5-1|14|TRBD2|TRBJ2-7|-
CASSPGTSGSAQYF
TGCGCCAGCAGCCCGGGGACTAGCGGGAGTGCGCAGTACTTC
>TRBV15|15|-|TRBJ1-4|-
CATSRDRATNEKLFF
TGTGCCACCAGCAGAGATCGAGCGACTAATGAAAAACTGTTTTTT
>TRBV6-5|14|-|TRBJ2-7|few
CASSPGLGAREQYF
TGTGCCAGCAGCCCAGGGTTGGGGGCGCGGGAGCAGTACTTC
>TRBV2|14|TRBD1|TRBJ1-1|-
CASRRQGANTEAFF
TGTGCCAGCAGAAGACAGGGGGCGAACACTGAAGCTTTCTTT
>TRBV19|16|TRBD1|TRBJ1-5|-
CASSRAATGEGQPQHF
TGTGCCAGTAGTAGGGCTGCGACAGGGGAGGGTCAGCCCCAGCATTTT
>TRBV19|15|TRBD1|TRBJ1-2|-
CASSIGTGIVYGYTF
TGTGCCAGTAGTATTGGGACAGGGATAGTCTATGGCTACACCTTC
>TRBV27|15|TRBD1|TRBJ1-6|few
CASSLRTGDNSPLHF
TGTGCCAGCAGTCTACGGACAGGGGATAATTCACCCCTCCACTTT
>TRBV4-1|17|-|TRBJ2-2|-
CASSQRSDRTNTGELFF
TGCGCCAGCAGCCAACGTTCGGACAGAACGAACACCGGGGAGCTGTTTTTT
>TRBV19|15|TRBD1|TRBJ1-5|-
CASSTDRGGSQPQHF
TGTGCCAGTAGTACGGACAGGGGGGGGAGTCAGCCCCAGCATTTT
>TRBV7-8|14|-|TRBJ1-6|-
CASSLYGLGSPLHF
TGTGCCAGCAGCTTATATGGACTAGGTTCCCCCCTCCACTTT
>TRBV12-1|16|-|TRBJ2-7|-
CASSDQPGQGDSEQYF
TGTGCCAGCAGCGACCAACCGGGACAGGGGGACTCCGAGCAGTACTTC
>TRBV5-6|14|-|TRBJ2-3|-
CASSLRSSPDTQYF
TGTGCCAGCAGCCTCCGGTCGTCCCCAGATACGCAGTATTTT
>TRBV7-3|13|-|TRBJ2-5|few
CASSLDNQETQYF
TGTGCCAGCAGCTTAGACAACCAAGAGACCCAGTACTTC
>TRBV5-1|13|-|TRBJ2-3|-
CASSASGTDTQYF
TGCGCCAGCAGCGCCTCAGGTACAGATACGCAGTATTTT
>TRBV18|17|TRBD2|TRBJ2-5|-
CASSPSVTSSESETQYF
TGTGCCAGCTCACCATCCGTGACTAGCTCAGAGAGTGAGACCCAGTACTTC
>TRBV7-9|16|-|TRBJ1-5|-
CASSLGLGVSNQPQHF
TGTGCCAGCAGCCTCGGCCTAGGAGTTTCCAATCAGCCCCAGCATTTT
>TRBV2|13|TRBD1|TRBJ2-7|-
CASSRDSSYEQYF
TGTGCCAGCTCCCGGGACAGCTCCTACGAGCAGTACTTC
>TRBV10-2|13|TRBD1|TRBJ2-1|once
CASIGTGWDEQFF
TGCGCCAGCATTGGGACAGGCTGGGATGAGCAGTTCTTC
>TRBV11-3|16|TRBD2|TRBJ2-3|-
CASSDGTSGHTDTQYF
TGTGCCAGCAGTGATGGGACTAGCGGCCACACAGATACGCAGTATTTT
>TRBV19|14|-|TRBJ1-2|-
CASSTAGRQDGYTF
TGTGCCAGTAGTACTGCCGGGCGACAGGATGGCTACACCTTC
>TRBV6-6|15|-|TRBJ1-1|-
CASRVPGGVGTEAFF
TGTGCCAGCAGAGTTCCGGGGGGTGTTGGCACTGAAGCTTTCTTT
>TRBV28|15|-|TRBJ2-1|-
CASSFLGGSYNEQFF
TGTGCCAGCAGTTTCCTAGGGGGCTCCTACAATGAGCAGTTCTTC
>TRBV27|16|TRBD1|TRBJ2-7|-
CASSLHSGGDSYEQYF
TGTGCCAGCAGTTTACACTCAGGGGGCGACTCATACGAGCAGTACTTC
>TRBV5-1|18|-|TRBJ1-3|once
CASSPAPQGILSGNTIYF
TGCGCCAGCAGCCCAGCCCCCCAGGGGATCCTCTCTGGAAACACCATATATTTT
>TRBV28|16|-|TRBJ1-5|-
CASSRLAGRVGQPQHF
TGTGCCAGCAGCCGCTTAGCGGGGCGGGTAGGTCAGCCCCAGCATTTT
>TRBV7-3|12|-|TRBJ2-5|once
CASSLNGETQYF
TGTGCCAGCAGCCTGAACGGAGAGACCCAGTACTTC